One TCR beta chain is described in this entry. The method was immunoSEQ multiplex PCR; TCRdb's version includes in-frame clones alone and lacks a portion of them. In the table there are some 38,000 clones, around 82% of which are singletons. The data are from a study of blood T cell repertoires in COVID-19. On the study more broadly: In each case, the material was cDNA or gDNA derived from T cells, B-cell-depleted T cells, or PBMCs.

Trimming shortened V by 6 bases and J by 9 bases, and 12 bases separated the two germline ends. The CDR3 consists of 12 residues. Germline loops: CDR1 MNHEY, CDR2 SVGEGT. Sequencing was carried out using peripheral blood. This TCR came from a man between 65 and 79 years old with acute or convalescent COVID-19. The rearrangement uses TRBV6-2 or TRBV6-3 and TRBJ2-1, with a weak D call TRBD2 (5 bases). CDR3 in amino acids: CASSPGLAEQFF. CDR3 in DNA: TGTGCCAGCAGCCCCGGACTGGCTGAGCAGTTCTTC.